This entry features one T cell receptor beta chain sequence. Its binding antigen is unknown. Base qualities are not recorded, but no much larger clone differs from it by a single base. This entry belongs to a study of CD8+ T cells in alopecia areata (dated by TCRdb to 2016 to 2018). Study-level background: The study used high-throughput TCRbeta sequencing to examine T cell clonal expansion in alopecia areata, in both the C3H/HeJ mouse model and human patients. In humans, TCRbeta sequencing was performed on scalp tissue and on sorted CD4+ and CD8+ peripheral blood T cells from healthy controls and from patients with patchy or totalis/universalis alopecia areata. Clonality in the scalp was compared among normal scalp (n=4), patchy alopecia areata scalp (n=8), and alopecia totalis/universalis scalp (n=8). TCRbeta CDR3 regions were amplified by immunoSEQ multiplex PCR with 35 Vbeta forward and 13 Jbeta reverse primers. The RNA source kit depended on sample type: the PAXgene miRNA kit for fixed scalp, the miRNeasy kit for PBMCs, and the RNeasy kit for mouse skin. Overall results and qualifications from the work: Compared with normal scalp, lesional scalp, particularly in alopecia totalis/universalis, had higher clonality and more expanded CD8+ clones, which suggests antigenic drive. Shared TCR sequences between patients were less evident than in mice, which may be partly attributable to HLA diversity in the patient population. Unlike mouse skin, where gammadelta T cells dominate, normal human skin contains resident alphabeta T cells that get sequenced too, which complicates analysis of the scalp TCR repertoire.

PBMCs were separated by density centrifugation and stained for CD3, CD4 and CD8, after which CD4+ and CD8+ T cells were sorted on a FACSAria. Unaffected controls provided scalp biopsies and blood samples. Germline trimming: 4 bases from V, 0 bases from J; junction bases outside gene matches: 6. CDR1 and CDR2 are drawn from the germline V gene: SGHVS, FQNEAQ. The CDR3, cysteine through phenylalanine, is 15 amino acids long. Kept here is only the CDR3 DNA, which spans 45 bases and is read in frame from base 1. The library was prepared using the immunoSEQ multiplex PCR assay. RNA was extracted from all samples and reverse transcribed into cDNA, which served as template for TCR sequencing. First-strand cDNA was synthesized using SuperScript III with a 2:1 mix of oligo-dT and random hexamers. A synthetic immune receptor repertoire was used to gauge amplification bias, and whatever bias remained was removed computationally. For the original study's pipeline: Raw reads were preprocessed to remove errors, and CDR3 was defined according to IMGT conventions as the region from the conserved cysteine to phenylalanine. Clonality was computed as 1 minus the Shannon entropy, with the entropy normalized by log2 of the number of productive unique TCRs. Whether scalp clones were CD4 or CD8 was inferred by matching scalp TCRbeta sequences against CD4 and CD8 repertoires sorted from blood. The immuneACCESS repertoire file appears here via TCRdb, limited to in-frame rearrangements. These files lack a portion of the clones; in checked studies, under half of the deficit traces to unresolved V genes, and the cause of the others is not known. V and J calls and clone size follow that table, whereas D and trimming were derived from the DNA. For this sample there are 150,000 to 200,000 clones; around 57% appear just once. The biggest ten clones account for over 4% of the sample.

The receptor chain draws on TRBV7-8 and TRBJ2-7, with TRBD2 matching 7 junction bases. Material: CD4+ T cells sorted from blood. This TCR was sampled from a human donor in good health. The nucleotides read TGTGCCAGCAGCTCAACTAGCGCCAGCTCCTACGAGCAGTACTTC. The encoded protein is CASSSTSASSYEQYF.